This is a list of T cell receptor beta chains from one sample in a study of control samples from healthy donors and cancer patients. Clones were read by immunoSEQ multiplex PCR, and TCRdb kept only the in-frame ones, dropping some. This sample carries 70,000 to 90,000 clones, about 93% of them seen once, and the ten largest clones take about 5%. The sequenced material came from blood. These receptors originate from a woman between 18 and 29 years old in good health. Each CDR3 is given with its conserved first and last residue. A D gene is named only where the DNA matches it firmly. Where a row states a size, it is once, few, many or the class of an expanded clone; other rows omit it.

clone_size,v_call,j_call,d_call,cdr3_nt,cdr3_aa
.,TRBV6-4,TRBJ2-3,TRBD2,TGTGCCAGCAGTGACTCAGCGGGAGGAGATACGCAGTATTTT,CASSDSAGGDTQYF
.,TRBV28,TRBJ2-5,.,TGTGCCAGCAGTGGAACCTCCGGGACAAAGCAGAGGGGGGCCCAGTACTTC,CASSGTSGTKQRGAQYF
.,TRBV10-2,TRBJ2-7,TRBD2,TGCGCCAGCGCCTCCGGGGGGGTACGGGAGCAGTACTTC,CASASGGVREQYF
.,TRBV5-6,TRBJ2-7,TRBD1,TGTGCCAGCAGCCCAATCGGACAGGGGGCGAGGGAGCAGTACTTC,CASSPIGQGAREQYF
.,TRBV19,TRBJ1-5,.,TGTGCCAGTACCCAAATTGGGGGTAGCAATCAGCCCCAGCATTTT,CASTQIGGSNQPQHF
.,TRBV24-1,TRBJ2-5,TRBD1,TGTGCCACCAGTGATCCGACAGGGACAGTCCAAGAGACCCAGTACTTC,CATSDPTGTVQETQYF
.,TRBV11-2,TRBJ1-2,.,TGTGCCAGCAGCTTAATACAGGGTCCCCCCTATGGCTACACCTTC,CASSLIQGPPYGYTF
.,TRBV19,TRBJ1-1,TRBD1,TGTGCCAGTAGTATATCGACAGGGAGAACTGAAGCTTTCTTT,CASSISTGRTEAFF
.,TRBV28,TRBJ1-2,.,TGTGCCAGCACTAATATAGGGGTCGCTCCTCGGTATGGCTACACCTTC,CASTNIGVAPRYGYTF
.,TRBV13,TRBJ2-7,.,TGTGCCAGCATCCGAGCATCGCGTCAGAGCGACGAGCAGTACTTC,CASIRASRQSDEQYF
once,TRBV10-3,TRBJ1-1,.,TGTGCCATCAGAGAGACAGAAACCAACACTGAAGCTTTCTTT,CAIRETETNTEAFF
.,TRBV19,TRBJ2-7,.,TGTGCCAGTAGTGGATTTTCGTCAGGGTCTCGCGAGCAGTACTTC,CASSGFSSGSREQYF
.,TRBV9,TRBJ1-2,.,TGTGCCAGCAGCTCCCTCGGGGTGAACTATGGCTACACCTTC,CASSSLGVNYGYTF